The clone carrying this T cell receptor beta chain was seen once. Profiling relied on immunoSEQ multiplex PCR, and the TCRdb table lists in-frame clones only, not all of them. The sample includes over 65,000 clones, about 95% of them seen just once. The data were taken from a study of control samples from healthy donors and cancer patients. The source of this sequence is a woman in her 40s in good health. Sequencing used blood.

CDR3 coding DNA: TGTGCCAGCAGCCCCGGACAGGGGGCTAACTATGGCTACACCTTC. Amino acids: CASSPGQGANYGYTF. The rearrangement joins TRBV7-6 to TRBJ1-2; 10 bases map to TRBD1. The V gene's germline CDR1 is SGHVS and CDR2 FNYEAQ. Unmatched junction bases numbered 3, after V lost 5 bases and J lost 0 bases. This CDR3 has 15 amino acids.